The next 27 T cell receptor beta chains were all read from a single sample in a study of CD8 T cells in ankylosing spondylitis. One entry per CDR3 protein results from TCRdb running MiXCR on the 5' RACE reads. The repertoire holds about 110,000 distinct CDR3 sequences, around 24% seen once, with more than 9% in the top ten. Material: synovial fluid, either unsorted or a sorted T cell fraction (not recorded which). These receptors came from a male donor with ankylosing spondylitis.

In this sample, this clonotype turned up many times. The CDR3 here is CATATNEKLFF. Here the CDR3 DNA reads TGTGCCACCGCAACTAATGAAAAACTGTTTTTT. V gene TRBV2 combines with J gene TRBJ1-4; D unclear. Deletions cut 10 bases from V and 0 bases from J, with 3 bases between. Per germline, CDR1 SNHLY and CDR2 FYNNEI. The CDR3 is 11 residues long.

This clonotype has more than one count but fewer than ten. CDR3 DNA sequence: TGTGCCAGCTCACTGGGCCAGGGCCACGAGCAGTACTTC. Protein: CASSLGQGHEQYF. J is TRBJ2-7 and V is TRBV18; the D gene is possibly TRBD1 (5 bases). The CDR3 consists of 13 residues. Per the germline V gene, CDR1 is KGHSH and CDR2 is LQKENI. Trimming shortened V by 4 bases and J by 5 bases, and 12 bases separated the two germline ends.

The chain is built from TRBV15 and TRBJ2-7, with a tentative D call TRBD1 (6 bases). The CDR3 contains 13 residues. The V gene's germline CDR1 is LNHNV and CDR2 YYDKDF (reference sequence). Trimming stripped 0 bases from V and 3 bases from J, with 6 bases between. CDR3 nucleotides: TGTGCCACCAGCAGAGAACAGGGCTACGAGCAGTACGTC. Amino acid sequence: CATSREQGYEQYV.

This chain links TRBV27 with TRBJ2-7; D is unresolved. The CDR3 runs 11 residues. The V and J ends lost 6 bases and 5 bases respectively, with 8 bases between them. Germline V CDR1 and CDR2: MNHEY, SMNVEV (reference sequence). The CDR3 sequence is CASRTPDEQYV. In nucleotides, the CDR3 is TGTGCCAGCAGAACCCCGGACGAGCAGTACGTC.

There are a few counts of this clonotype. This chain links TRBV6-1 with TRBJ1-4; 8 nucleotides agree with TRBD1. Trimming took 5 bases from V and 10 from J; bases not matched to a gene: 9. This CDR3 has 14 residues. The germline CDR1 and CDR2 sequences are MNHNS and SASEGT. The CDR3 DNA follows: TGTGCCAGCAGTCCCGGGACAGGAGGCGGAAAACTGTTTTTT. Residues: CASSPGTGGGKLFF.

This clonotype was detected many times. V usage is TRBV11-2 and J usage is TRBJ2-1; 7 bases are a match to TRBD2. The CDR3 extends over 15 amino acids. V lost 3 bases to trimming and J lost 5 bases; unmatched junction nucleotides: 7. CDR1 SGHAT and CDR2 FQNNGV come from the germline V gene. The CDR3: CASSLRGRADNEQFF. The CDR3 region has the DNA TGTGCCAGCAGCTTGCGAGGGAGGGCCGACAATGAGCAGTTCTTC.

A few counts support this clonotype. The rearrangement uses TRBV14 and TRBJ2-2; no clear D. V was trimmed by 0 bases and J by 5 bases, leaving 7 bases between them. CDR1 is SGHDN and CDR2 is FVKESK in the germline V gene. This CDR3 has 14 residues. The DNA for the CDR3 is TGTGCCAGCAGCCAAGAAACTGGGACCGGGGAGCTGTTTTTT. Residues: CASSQETGTGELFF.

This clonotype was picked up one time. The rearrangement uses TRBV6-1 and TRBJ1-4; 7 bases are shared with TRBD1. The CDR3 covers 15 residues. Germline assignment: CDR1 MNHNS and CDR2 SASEGT. Losses at the gene ends were 11 bases for V and 6 bases for J; bases not matched to a gene: 15. The CDR3 reads CAGPSRQGGYEKLFF. The CDR3 DNA reads TGTGCCGGACCGTCTCGACAGGGAGGATATGAAAAACTGTTTTTT.

This clonotype has at least ten counts. The chain uses TRBV12-3 or TRBV12-4 and TRBJ1-1, with 10 bases that match TRBD1. CDR3 length: 14 residues. With 3 bases clipped from V and 4 bases from J, the junction kept 2 bases outside the gene matches. The CDR3 spells CASSFRTGGTEAFF. CDR3 bases: TGTGCCAGCAGTTTCAGGACAGGGGGCACTGAAGCTTTCTTT.

The chain joins TRBV5-5 to TRBJ1-5; D not certain. The V gene's germline CDR1 is SGHKS and CDR2 YYEKEE (reference sequence). This CDR3 contains 15 residues. Trimming left V 0 bases short and J 0 bases short, with 7 bases between. The CDR3 nucleotides are TGTGCCAGCAGCTTGGACAGTCTTAGCAATCAGCCCCAGCATTTT. Residues: CASSLDSLSNQPQHF.

This clonotype showed up many times. V usage is TRBV12-3 or TRBV12-4 and J usage is TRBJ2-5, with D possibly being TRBD1 or TRBD2 (5 bases each). This CDR3 has 14 amino acids. Between the trimmed V and J ends, which lost 6 bases and 2 bases, there was a span of 13 bases. Written as DNA, the CDR3 is TGTGCCAGCAGCCCCTCGGGGCGACAAGAGACCCAGTACTTC. Translation: CASSPSGRQETQYF.

The gene calls are TRBV12-3 or TRBV12-4 and TRBJ1-4; TRBD1 might be the D (5 bases). The V gene lost 5 bases and the J gene lost 3 bases, with 13 bases spanning the gap. CDR3 length: 15 residues. The CDR3 DNA reads as TGTGCCAGCAGTCGGGAGTGGGGGGCTAATGAAAAACTGTTTTTT. Translation: CASSREWGANEKLFF.

This rearrangement joins TRBV10-3 to TRBJ2-7, with D tentatively TRBD1 (7 bases). This CDR3 comprises 16 residues. In germline, CDR1 is ENHRY, CDR2 SYGVKD. Trimming shortened V by 0 bases and J by 1 base, and 13 bases separated the two germline ends. This chain's CDR3 is CAISESGGGQSYEQYF. For the CDR3, the DNA is TGTGCCATCAGTGAGTCCGGAGGGGGACAGTCCTACGAGCAGTACTTC.

The sample holds a few counts of this clonotype. The chain couples TRBV6-1 to TRBJ2-7; TRBD1 matches 9 bases. The CDR3 loop spans 14 amino acids. With 6 bases clipped from V and 5 bases from J, the junction kept 8 bases outside the gene matches. From germline, CDR1 is MNHNS and CDR2 SASEGT. The CDR3 region is CASSSRTGDHEQYF. CDR3 nucleotide sequence: TGTGCCAGCAGCTCCCGGACAGGGGACCACGAGCAGTACTTC.

This clonotype occurred many times. The chain has TRBV2 and TRBJ2-1; D gene uncertain. The CDR3 extends over 10 amino acids. V gave up 5 bases and J gave up 7 bases, with 3 bases separating them. Germline V gene data show CDR1 as SNHLY and CDR2 as FYNNEI. CDR3 residues: CASSRNEQFF. In nucleotides, the CDR3 is TGTGCCAGCAGTCGGAATGAGCAGTTCTTC. Drawing the rest from reference TRBV2 and TRBJ2-1, the complete variable domain is EPEVTQTPSHQVTQMGQEVILRCVPISNHLYFYWYRQILGQKVEFLVSFYNNEISEKSEIFDDQFSVERPDGSNFTLKIRSTKLEDSAMYFCASSRNEQFFGPGTRLTVL.

CDR3 region: CASSLVMGPSYEQYF. In nucleotides, the CDR3 is TGTGCCAGCAGCTTAGTAATGGGGCCCTCCTACGAGCAGTACTTC. This rearrangement joins TRBV11-2 to TRBJ2-7; maybe TRBD1 (5 bases). V was cut by 1 base and J by 0 bases, with 10 bases left in between. CDR1 and CDR2 (germline): SGHAT, FQNNGV. The CDR3 length is 15 residues.

The chain is built from TRBV7-2 and TRBJ2-2, with no clear D. CDR3 length: 14 residues. CDR1 and CDR2 from the germline V gene are SGHTA and FQGNSA. Between the trimmed V and J ends, which lost 6 bases and 1 base, there was a span of 9 bases. CDR3 DNA sequence: TGTGCCAGCAGGGACCGACTGAACACCGGGGAGCTGTTTTTT. Translating gives CASRDRLNTGELFF.

This clonotype was recorded many times. This chain links TRBV11-2 with TRBJ2-1; D tentatively fits TRBD1 or TRBD2 (5 bases each). Trimming removed 6 bases at V and 0 bases at J, with 15 bases between. This CDR3 contains 16 residues. Germline V gives CDR1 SGHAT, CDR2 FQNNGV. This CDR3 is CASSRDPQSSYNEQFF. In DNA form, the CDR3 reads TGTGCCAGCAGTAGGGACCCCCAGAGCTCCTACAATGAGCAGTTCTTC.

The chain couples TRBV5-1 to TRBJ2-1, with D perhaps matching TRBD2 (6 bases). Germline loops: CDR1 SGHRS, CDR2 YFSETQ. V lost 4 bases, J lost 10 bases, and 9 bases lay in between. This CDR3 comprises 11 residues. The CDR3 DNA reads as TGCGCCAGCAGCAACCGGGAGGAGCAGTTCTTC. Amino acid sequence: CASSNREEQFF.

This clonotype was recorded a few times. The rearrangement joins TRBV20-1 to TRBJ2-3; D not resolved. With 0 bases removed from V and 4 bases from J, the gap between germline ends came to 8 bases. This CDR3 spans 13 amino acids. Per the germline V gene, CDR1 is DFQATT and CDR2 is SNEGSKA (reference sequence). CDR3 in DNA: TGCAGTGCTAGAGATGGAACCCCAGATACGCAGTATTTT. Protein product: CSARDGTPDTQYF.

The gene calls are TRBV29-1 and TRBJ2-1; 9 nucleotides agree with TRBD1. Germline assignment: CDR1 SQVTM and CDR2 ANQGSEA. This CDR3 region has 15 residues. Trimming at V came to 6 bases and at J to 0 bases, leaving 6 bases not matched to a gene. In DNA, the CDR3 is TGCAGCGTCACTACAGGGGGCAGCTCCTACAATGAGCAGTTCTTC. Its protein product is CSVTTGGSSYNEQFF.

The rearrangement joins TRBV12-3 or TRBV12-4 to TRBJ2-2; perhaps TRBD1 as D (7 bases). This CDR3 spans 14 amino acids. V was trimmed by 2 bases and J by 7 bases, leaving 11 bases between them. CDR3 amino acids: CASSLQGGIGELFF. The CDR3 DNA is TGTGCCAGCAGTTTACAGGGGGGTATCGGGGAGCTGTTTTTT.

The rearrangement links TRBV30 to TRBJ2-7; 10 positions match TRBD2. Germline trimming cut 7 bases from V and 4 bases from J; bases unmatched to any gene: 13. Germline V lookup: CDR1 GTSNPN, CDR2 SVGIG (reference sequence). The CDR3 totals 15 residues. In nucleotides, the CDR3 is TGTGCCTCCACTCGAACTAGCGGGAACTTGTACGAGCAGTACTTC. Translated: CASTRTSGNLYEQYF.

This chain connects TRBV20-1 to TRBJ2-3; D may be TRBD2 (7 bases). The CDR3 sequence is 15 residues long. Trimming stripped 6 bases from V and 2 bases from J, with 18 bases between. Germline V lookup: CDR1 DFQATT, CDR2 SNEGSKA (reference sequence). The CDR3 nucleotides read TGCAGTGCCCGGTGGGGGGGCACTTACACAGATACGCAGTATTTT. It yields the protein CSARWGGTYTDTQYF.

This clonotype has at least ten counts. The chain is built from TRBV7-2 and TRBJ1-1, with D possibly matching TRBD1 (5 bases). The V end lost 5 bases, the J end lost 4 bases, and 20 bases lay between the germline ends. The CDR3 length is 16 residues. Per germline, CDR1 SGHTA and CDR2 FQGNSA. The CDR3 protein is CASSRRLSAGGTEAFF. The CDR3 bases are TGTGCCAGCAGCCGGAGGCTAAGTGCCGGGGGCACTGAAGCTTTCTTT.

The rearrangement joins TRBV20-1 to TRBJ2-2, with 11 positions matching TRBD2. Germline trimming cut 4 bases from V and 3 bases from J; bases unmatched to any gene: 4. The CDR3 is made up of 15 amino acids. Germline-derived CDR1 and CDR2 are DFQATT and SNEGSKA (reference sequence). Written as DNA, the CDR3 is TGCAGTGCTACCACTAGCGGGAGATACACCGGGGAGCTGTTTTTT. Translation: CSATTSGRYTGELFF.

The V gene is TRBV5-1, the J gene TRBJ1-4; D remains ambiguous. Germline lookup yields CDR1 SGHRS and CDR2 YFSETQ. V dropped 4 bases and J dropped 0 bases, with 13 bases sitting between them. This CDR3 has 16 residues. CDR3 residues: CASSATVFATNEKLFF. CDR3 nucleotides: TGCGCCAGCAGCGCTACAGTCTTTGCAACTAATGAAAAACTGTTTTTT.